These T cell receptor beta chains were read from a single sample in a study of vaccination and CD4 T cells after COVID-19. The antigens these receptors bind are not known. TCRdb fed the PCR reads into MiXCR, producing one record per CDR3 protein. This table holds around 20,000 distinct CDR3 sequences, more than 45% found once. The sequenced sample was CD4+ T cells from blood, cultured in vitro. The receptors here all came from a human donor who had recovered from COVID-19. Each CDR3 is given with its conserved first and last residue. D genes are given only for firm matches. Not every row has a clone size; where given, it reads once, few, many or a size class.

J gene | clone size | D gene | V gene | CDR3 DNA | CDR3 protein
TRBJ2-1 | - | - | TRBV10-1 | TGCGCCAGCCCCACCGGGGCGCCCCACTACAATGAGCAGTTCTTC | CASPTGAPHYNEQFF
TRBJ2-7 | few | - | TRBV28 | TGTGCCAGCAGTTCCGTCACAGGGGGCTGGCGGGAGGTCTCCTACGAGCAGTACTTC | CASSSVTGGWREVSYEQYF
TRBJ2-5 | - | TRBD2 | TRBV6-1 | TGTGCCAGCAGCCCAAGGGGACTAGCGCTAGAGACCCAGTACTTC | CASSPRGLALETQYF
TRBJ1-6 | - | TRBD1 | TRBV20-1 | TGCAGTGCTCCCGACAGGGGGCAGTCACCCCTCCACTTT | CSAPDRGQSPLHF
TRBJ1-5 | once | - | TRBV30 | TGTGCCTGGAGTGTGGGGAAAAATCAGCCCCAGCATTTT | CAWSVGKNQPQHF
TRBJ1-5 | few | TRBD1 | TRBV28 | TGTGCCAGCAGTTCGGGCGACAGGGGGGGGAATCAGCCCCAGCATTTT | CASSSGDRGGNQPQHF
TRBJ1-6 | few | - | TRBV6-1 | TGTGCCAGCAGTGAAGCGGCCTTCAATTCACCCCTCCACTTT | CASSEAAFNSPLHF
TRBJ2-5 | few | - | TRBV28 | TGTGCCAGCAGGAAAAGGACATCGGAACGGGGGGAGACCCAGTACTTC | CASRKRTSERGETQYF
TRBJ1-5 | - | - | TRBV28 | TGTGCCAGCAGGTTCAGGGGACATCAGCCCCAGCATTTT | CASRFRGHQPQHF
TRBJ1-5 | few | - | TRBV2 | TGTGCCAGCAGCGAGCTTACAGAGAATCAGCCCCAGCATTTT | CASSELTENQPQHF